The present TCR beta chain was sequenced within a study of T cells in Graves' hyperthyroidism and ophthalmopathy. Study at large: Blood from the periphery was taken at initial diagnosis, before any treatment.

Clinical symptoms, serum thyroxine and TRAb, thyroid ultrasound and orbital computed tomography were used for the diagnoses. Amplified TCR beta CDR3 regions derived from RNA transcripts. First-round RT-PCR targeting the TCR CDR3 was performed with the HTBI primer set. MiXCR, run by TCRdb on the multiplex PCR reads, gives a single entry per CDR3 protein. The sample holds hundreds of thousands of distinct CDR3 sequences; 14% are singletons and the top ten take roughly 10%. CDR1 is PRHDT, CDR2 FYEKMQ, per germline (reference sequence). The CDR3 is 14 residues long. This clonotype was picked up many times. The junction departs from the called germline gene at one end, perhaps through a read error.

The sample was blood. The source is a woman aged 18-30 years with Graves' hyperthyroidism. The rearrangement joins TRBV13 to TRBJ2-7; 11 positions match TRBD2. The CDR3 sequence: CASSLAGGLHEQYF. The CDR3 region has the DNA TGTGCCAGCAGTTTAGCGGGAGGGTTACACGAGCAGTACTTC.